The T cell receptor (beta chain) under discussion was sequenced for a study of blood T cell repertoires in COVID-19. Overall study context: Researchers got acute and convalescent COVID-19 samples from the United States, Italy and Spain. From T cells, B-cell-depleted T cells, or PBMCs came the material, which was cDNA or gDNA.

Per germline, CDR1 MNHNY and CDR2 SVGAGI (reference sequence). The CDR3 has 15 amino acids. The germline V and J ends were trimmed by 5 bases and 4 bases, with 12 bases remaining between them. Original processing notes: Estimates of nucleated cell counts were drawn from the amplification of reference gene primers. The method was immunoSEQ multiplex PCR; TCRdb's version includes in-frame clones alone and lacks a portion of them. That table is the source of V, J and clone size, and D and trimming were worked out from the DNA. The sample consists of approximately 77,000 clones, 75% to 85% of them appearing once.

Material: peripheral blood. The V gene is TRBV6-6, the J gene TRBJ1-6; tentative D call: TRBD1 (5 bases). This sequence was found in a woman between 65 and 79 years old with acute or convalescent COVID-19. CDR3 sequence reads: CASSHDGTYNSPLHF. The CDR3 bases are TGTGCCAGCAGTCACGACGGGACTTATAATTCACCCCTCCACTTT.